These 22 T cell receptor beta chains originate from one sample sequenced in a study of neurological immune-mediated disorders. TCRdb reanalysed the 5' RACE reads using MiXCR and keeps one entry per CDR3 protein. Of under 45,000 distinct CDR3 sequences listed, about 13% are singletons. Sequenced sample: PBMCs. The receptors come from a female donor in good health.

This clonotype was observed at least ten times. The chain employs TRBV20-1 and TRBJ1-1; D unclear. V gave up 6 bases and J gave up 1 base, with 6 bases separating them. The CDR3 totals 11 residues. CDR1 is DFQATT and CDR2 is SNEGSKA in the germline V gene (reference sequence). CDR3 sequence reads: CSAIRNTEAFF. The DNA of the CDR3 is TGCAGTGCCATTAGGAACACTGAAGCTTTCTTT.

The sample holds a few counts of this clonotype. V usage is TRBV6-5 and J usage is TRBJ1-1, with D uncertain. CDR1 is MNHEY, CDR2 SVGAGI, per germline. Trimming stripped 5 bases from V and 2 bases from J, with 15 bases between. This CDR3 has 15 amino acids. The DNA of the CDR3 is TGTGCCAGCAGTACCCTACAACTGGGAAACACTGAAGCTTTCTTT. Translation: CASSTLQLGNTEAFF.

In nucleotides, the CDR3 is TGTGCCAGCTCCGACTTGGCGGGCTACACCTTC. Amino acid sequence: CASSDLAGYTF. V usage is TRBV18 and J usage is TRBJ1-2; D unclear. Per the germline V gene, CDR1 is KGHSH and CDR2 is LQKENI. The V gene lost 6 bases and the J gene lost 8 bases, with 10 bases spanning the gap. This CDR3 has 11 amino acids.

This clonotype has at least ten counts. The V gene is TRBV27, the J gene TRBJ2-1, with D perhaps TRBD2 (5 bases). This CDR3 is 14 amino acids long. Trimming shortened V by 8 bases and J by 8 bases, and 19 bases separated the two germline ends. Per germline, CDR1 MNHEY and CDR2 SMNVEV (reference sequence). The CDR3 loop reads CASSGGLLSYEQFF. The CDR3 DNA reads TGTGCCAGCTCCGGCGGGCTACTTTCCTATGAGCAGTTCTTC.

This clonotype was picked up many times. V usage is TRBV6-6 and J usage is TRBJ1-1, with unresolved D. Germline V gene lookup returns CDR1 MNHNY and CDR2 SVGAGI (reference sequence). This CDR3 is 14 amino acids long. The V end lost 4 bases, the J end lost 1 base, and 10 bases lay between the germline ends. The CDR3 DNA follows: TGTGCCAGCAGTTTCTACTCAGGGAACACTGAAGCTTTCTTT. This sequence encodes CASSFYSGNTEAFF.

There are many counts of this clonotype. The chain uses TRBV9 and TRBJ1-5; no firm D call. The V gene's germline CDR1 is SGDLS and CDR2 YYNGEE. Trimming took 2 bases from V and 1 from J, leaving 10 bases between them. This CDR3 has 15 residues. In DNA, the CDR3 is TGTGCCAGCAGCGTGGGTTGGGGAAGCAATCAGCCCCAGCATTTT. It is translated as CASSVGWGSNQPQHF.

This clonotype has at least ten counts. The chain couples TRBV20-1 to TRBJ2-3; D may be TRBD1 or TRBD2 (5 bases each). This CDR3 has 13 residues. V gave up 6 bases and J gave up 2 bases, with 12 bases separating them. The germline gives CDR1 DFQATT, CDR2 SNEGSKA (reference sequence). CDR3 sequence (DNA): TGCAGTGCCCTTCGGGACGACACAGATACGCAGTATTTT. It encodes CSALRDDTDTQYF.

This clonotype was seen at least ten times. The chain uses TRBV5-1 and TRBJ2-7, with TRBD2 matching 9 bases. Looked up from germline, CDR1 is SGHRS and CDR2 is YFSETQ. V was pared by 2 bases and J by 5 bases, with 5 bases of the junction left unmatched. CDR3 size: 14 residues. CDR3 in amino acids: CASSFLAGLDEQYF. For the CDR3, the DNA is TGCGCCAGCAGCTTCCTAGCGGGACTTGACGAGCAGTACTTC. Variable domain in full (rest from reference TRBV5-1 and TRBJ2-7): KAGVTQTPRYLIKTRGQQVTLSCSPISGHRSVSWYQQTPGQGLQFLFEYFSETQRNKGNFPGRFSGRQFSNSRSEMNVSTLELGDSALYLCASSFLAGLDEQYFGPGTRLTVT.

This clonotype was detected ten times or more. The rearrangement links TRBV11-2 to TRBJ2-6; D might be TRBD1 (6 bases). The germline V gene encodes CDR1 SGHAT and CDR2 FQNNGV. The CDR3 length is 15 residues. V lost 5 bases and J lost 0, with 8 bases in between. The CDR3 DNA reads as TGTGCCAGCAGCCGACAGGTCTCTGGGGCCAACGTCCTGACTTTC. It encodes CASSRQVSGANVLTF.

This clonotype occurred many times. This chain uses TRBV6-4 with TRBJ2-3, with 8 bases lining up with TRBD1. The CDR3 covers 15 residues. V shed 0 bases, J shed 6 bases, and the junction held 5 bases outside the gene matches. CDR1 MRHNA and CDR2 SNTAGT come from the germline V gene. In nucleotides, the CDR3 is TGTGCCAGCAGTGACTCGTACAGGGGGAGTGATACGCAGTATTTT. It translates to CASSDSYRGSDTQYF.

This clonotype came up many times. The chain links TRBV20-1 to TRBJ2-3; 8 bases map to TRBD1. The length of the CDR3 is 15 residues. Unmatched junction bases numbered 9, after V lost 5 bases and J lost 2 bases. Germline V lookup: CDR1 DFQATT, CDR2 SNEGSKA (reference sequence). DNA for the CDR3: TGCAGTGCTCTTCCGGGACAGGCGATCACAGATACGCAGTATTTT. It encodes CSALPGQAITDTQYF.

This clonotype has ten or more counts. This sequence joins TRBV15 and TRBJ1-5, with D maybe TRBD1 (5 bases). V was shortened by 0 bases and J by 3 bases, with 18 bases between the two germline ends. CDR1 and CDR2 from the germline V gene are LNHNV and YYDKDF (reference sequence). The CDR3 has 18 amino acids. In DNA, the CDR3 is TGTGCCACCAGCAGAGATGCCCCGGGACTCAGGTCCAATCAGCCCCAGCATTTT. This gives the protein CATSRDAPGLRSNQPQHF.

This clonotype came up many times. DNA for the CDR3: TGCAGTGCTAGAACTAGCGGGAGTCTCGGTTACAATGAGCAGTTCTTC. It encodes CSARTSGSLGYNEQFF. The rearrangement uses TRBV20-1 and TRBJ2-1; 11 nucleotides align to TRBD2. V was clipped by 2 bases and J by 4 bases; unmatched bases: 7. Germline V gene data show CDR1 as DFQATT and CDR2 as SNEGSKA (reference sequence). This CDR3 comprises 16 residues.

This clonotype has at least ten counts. As DNA, the CDR3 is TGTGCCTGGAGTGAGGACGGGAACTATGGCTACACCTTC. It codes for CAWSEDGNYGYTF. The chain employs TRBV30 and TRBJ1-2; D ambiguous. Germline CDR1 GTSNPN, CDR2 SVGIG (reference sequence). The CDR3 sequence is 13 residues long. Trimming took 1 base from V and 2 from J, leaving 8 bases between them.

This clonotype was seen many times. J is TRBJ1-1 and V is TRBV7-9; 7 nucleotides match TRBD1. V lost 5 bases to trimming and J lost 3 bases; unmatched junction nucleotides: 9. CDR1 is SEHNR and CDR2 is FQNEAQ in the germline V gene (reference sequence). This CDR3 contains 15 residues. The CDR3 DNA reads TGTGCCAGCAGCCAACGGACAGGTCGGGACACTGAAGCTTTCTTT. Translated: CASSQRTGRDTEAFF. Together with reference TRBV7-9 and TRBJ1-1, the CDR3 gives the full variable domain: DTGVSQNPRHKITKRGQNVTFRCDPISEHNRLYWYRQTLGQGPEFLTYFQNEAQLEKSRLLSDRFSAERPKGSFSTLEIQRTEQGDSAMYLCASSQRTGRDTEAFFGQGTRLTVV.

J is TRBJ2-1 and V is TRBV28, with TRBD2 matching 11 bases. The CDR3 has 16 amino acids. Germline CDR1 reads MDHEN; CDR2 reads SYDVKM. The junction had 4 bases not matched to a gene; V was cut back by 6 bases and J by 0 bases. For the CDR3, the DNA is TGTGCCAGCAGCCCTAGCGGGGGGTTCTCCTACAATGAGCAGTTCTTC. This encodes CASSPSGGFSYNEQFF. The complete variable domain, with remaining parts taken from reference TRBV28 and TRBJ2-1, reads DVKVTQSSRYLVKRTGEKVFLECVQDMDHENMFWYRQDPGLGLRLIYFSYDVKMKEKGDIPEGYSVSREKKERFSLILESASTNQTSMYLCASSPSGGFSYNEQFFGPGTRLTVL.

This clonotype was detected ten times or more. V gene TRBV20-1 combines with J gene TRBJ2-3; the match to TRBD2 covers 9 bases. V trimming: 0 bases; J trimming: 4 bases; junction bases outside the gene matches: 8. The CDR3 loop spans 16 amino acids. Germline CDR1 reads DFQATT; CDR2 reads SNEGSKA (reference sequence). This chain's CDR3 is CSARDPGTSFADTQYF. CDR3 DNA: TGCAGTGCTAGAGACCCCGGGACTAGCTTTGCAGATACGCAGTATTTT.

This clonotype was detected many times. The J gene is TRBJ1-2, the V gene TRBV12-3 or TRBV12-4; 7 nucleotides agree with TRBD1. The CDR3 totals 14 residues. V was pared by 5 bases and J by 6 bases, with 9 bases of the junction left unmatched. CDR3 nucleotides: TGTGCCAGCAGTCCGAGGGGCAGGGGGAATGGCTACACCTTC. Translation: CASSPRGRGNGYTF.

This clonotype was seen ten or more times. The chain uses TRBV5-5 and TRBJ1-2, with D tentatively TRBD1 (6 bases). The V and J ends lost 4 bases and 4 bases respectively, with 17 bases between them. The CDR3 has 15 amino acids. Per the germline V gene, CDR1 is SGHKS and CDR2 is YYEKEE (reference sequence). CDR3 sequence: CASSPDSNSIYGYTF. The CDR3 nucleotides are TGTGCCAGCAGCCCGGACAGTAACTCCATCTATGGCTACACCTTC.

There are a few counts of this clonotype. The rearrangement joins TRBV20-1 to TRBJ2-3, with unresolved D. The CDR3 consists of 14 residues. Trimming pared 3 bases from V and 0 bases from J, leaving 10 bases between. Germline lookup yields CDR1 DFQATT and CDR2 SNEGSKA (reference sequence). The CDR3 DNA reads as TGCAGTGCTAGTGGGCAATATAGCACAGATACGCAGTATTTT. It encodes CSASGQYSTDTQYF.

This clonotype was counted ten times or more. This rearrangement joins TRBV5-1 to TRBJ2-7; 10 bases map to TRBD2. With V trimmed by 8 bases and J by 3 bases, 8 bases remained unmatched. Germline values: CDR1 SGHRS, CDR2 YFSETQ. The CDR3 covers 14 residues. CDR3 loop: CASSQAGGHYEQYF. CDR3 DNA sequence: TGCGCCAGTTCCCAAGCGGGGGGGCACTACGAGCAGTACTTC. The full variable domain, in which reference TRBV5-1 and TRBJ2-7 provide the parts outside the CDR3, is KAGVTQTPRYLIKTRGQQVTLSCSPISGHRSVSWYQQTPGQGLQFLFEYFSETQRNKGNFPGRFSGRQFSNSRSEMNVSTLELGDSALYLCASSQAGGHYEQYFGPGTRLTVT.

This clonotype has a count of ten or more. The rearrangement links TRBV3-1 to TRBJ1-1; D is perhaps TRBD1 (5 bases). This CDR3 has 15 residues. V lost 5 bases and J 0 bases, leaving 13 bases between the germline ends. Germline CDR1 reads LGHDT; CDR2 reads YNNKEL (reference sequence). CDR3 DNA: TGTGCCAGCAGCATCCGGGGACCCATGAACACTGAAGCTTTCTTT. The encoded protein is CASSIRGPMNTEAFF.